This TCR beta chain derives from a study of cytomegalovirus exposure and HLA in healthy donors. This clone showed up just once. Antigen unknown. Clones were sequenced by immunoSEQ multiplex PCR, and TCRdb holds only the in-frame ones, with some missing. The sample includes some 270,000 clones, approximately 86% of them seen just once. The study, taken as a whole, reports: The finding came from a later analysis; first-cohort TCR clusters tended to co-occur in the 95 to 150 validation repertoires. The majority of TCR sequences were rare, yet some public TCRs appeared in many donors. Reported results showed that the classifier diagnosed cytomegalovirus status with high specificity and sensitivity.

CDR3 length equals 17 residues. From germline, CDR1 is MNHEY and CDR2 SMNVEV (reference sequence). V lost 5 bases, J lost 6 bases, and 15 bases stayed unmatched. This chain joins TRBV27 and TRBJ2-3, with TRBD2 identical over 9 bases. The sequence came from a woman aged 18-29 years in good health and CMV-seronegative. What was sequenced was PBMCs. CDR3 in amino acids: CASSPHWAGGPGDTQYF. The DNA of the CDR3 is TGTGCCAGCAGTCCTCATTGGGCGGGAGGGCCCGGGGATACGCAGTATTTT.